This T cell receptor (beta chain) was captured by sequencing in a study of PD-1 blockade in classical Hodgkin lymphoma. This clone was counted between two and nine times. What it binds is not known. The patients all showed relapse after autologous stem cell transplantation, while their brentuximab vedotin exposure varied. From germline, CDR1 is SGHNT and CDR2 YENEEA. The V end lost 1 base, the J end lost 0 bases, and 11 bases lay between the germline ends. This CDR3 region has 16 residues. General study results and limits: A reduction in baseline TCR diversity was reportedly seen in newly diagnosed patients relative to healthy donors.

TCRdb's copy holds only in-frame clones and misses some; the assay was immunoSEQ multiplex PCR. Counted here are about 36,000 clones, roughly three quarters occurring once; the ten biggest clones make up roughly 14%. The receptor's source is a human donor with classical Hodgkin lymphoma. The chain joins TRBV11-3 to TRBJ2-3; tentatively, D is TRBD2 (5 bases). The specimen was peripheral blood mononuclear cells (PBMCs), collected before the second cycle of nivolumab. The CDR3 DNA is TGTGCCAGCAGCTTAGGGGCACTAGAAAGCACAGATACGCAGTATTTT. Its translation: CASSLGALESTDTQYF.